This is a list of T cell receptor beta chains from one sample in a study of cytomegalovirus exposure and HLA in healthy donors. Generated by immunoSEQ multiplex PCR, the TCRdb table keeps only in-frame clones and is missing some. The sample data list tens of thousands of clones. Sequenced input: PBMCs. These receptors came from a male donor in good health and CMV-seronegative. CDR3s include the opening cysteine and the closing phenylalanine or tryptophan. D genes are given only for firm matches.

TRBV19	TRBJ2-1	TRBD2	TGTGCCAGTAGCACCCATGGACTAGCGGTACGAAACAATGAGCAGTTCTTC	CASSTHGLAVRNNEQFF
TRBV6-4	TRBJ2-7	.	TGTGCCAGCAGTGGACAGGCCTACGAGCAGTACTTC	CASSGQAYEQYF
TRBV6-6	TRBJ1-3	.	TGTGCCAGCAGTAACGGGATACTCTCTGGAAACACCATATATTTT	CASSNGILSGNTIYF
TRBV28	TRBJ2-5	.	TGTGCCAGCAGTTCCTGGACACAACAAGAGACCCAGTACTTC	CASSSWTQQETQYF
TRBV5-6	TRBJ1-1	TRBD1	TGTGCCAGCAGCTACGACAGGGGCGCGAACACTGAAGATTTCTTT	CASSYDRGANTEDFF
TRBV19	TRBJ2-1	.	TGTGCCAGTAGTTTCCCCCGGGACTCCCAAAGCTCCGACAATGAGCAGTTCTTC	CASSFPRDSQSSDNEQFF
TRBV5-1	TRBJ2-5	TRBD1	TGCGCCAGCAGCCTCCTGGCAGGGGGCGGGGAGACCCAGTACTTC	CASSLLAGGGETQYF
TRBV29-1	TRBJ1-1	.	TGCAGCGTTACAGGGATGGGAGACACTGAAGCTTTCTTT	CSVTGMGDTEAFF
TRBV10-2	TRBJ2-1	TRBD2	TGCGCCAGCAGAATTAGCGGGGTCTCCTACAATGAGCAGTTCTTC	CASRISGVSYNEQFF
TRBV6-5	TRBJ1-1	.	TGTGCCAGCAGTTACTTGAGCCCGAACACTGAAGCTTTCTTT	CASSYLSPNTEAFF
TRBV6-5	TRBJ2-7	.	TGTGCCAGCAGTTTATCAGAGGGCTACGAGCAGTACTTC	CASSLSEGYEQYF
TRBV9	TRBJ2-2	TRBD2	TGTGCCAGCAGCGTAGCTACTAGCGGGGGGAACACCGGGGAGCTGTTTTTT	CASSVATSGGNTGELFF
TRBV5-1	TRBJ1-4	TRBD1	TGCGCCAGCAGCATAAGACCGGGACAGGGGTTTCTGTTTTTT	CASSIRPGQGFLFF
TRBV27	TRBJ2-7	.	TGTGCCAGCAGTTTAACAGGGTTACCCTACGAGCAGTACTTC	CASSLTGLPYEQYF
TRBV5-1	TRBJ2-2	TRBD2	TGCGCCAGCAGTTGTGCCCCTACCGGGACTAGTGACACCGGGGAGCTGTTTTTT	CASSCAPTGTSDTGELFF
TRBV2	TRBJ2-2	.	TGTGCCAGCAGACAGGAGAACACCGGGGAGCTGTTTTTT	CASRQENTGELFF
TRBV30	TRBJ1-1	TRBD1	TGTGCCTGGTCGGCAGGGGGCCCGAACACTGAAGCTTTCTTT	CAWSAGGPNTEAFF
TRBV5-1	TRBJ2-2	TRBD1	TGCGCCAGCAGCTCCGGGACAGGGGACACCGGGGAGCTGTTTTTT	CASSSGTGDTGELFF
TRBV27	TRBJ2-7	TRBD2	TGTGCCAGCAGCCCTGCGAGCGGGGTATACTACGAGCAGTACTTC	CASSPASGVYYEQYF
TRBV6-1	TRBJ2-2	TRBD1	TGTGCCAGCAGTGAGACAGGGGGCAACACCGGGGAGCTGTTTTTT	CASSETGGNTGELFF
TRBV28	TRBJ1-2	.	TGTGCCAGCAGACGAACCCAGGTAAACTATGGCTACACCTTC	CASRRTQVNYGYTF
TRBV30	TRBJ2-5	.	TGTGCCTGGAGCCCCCACATACCCCAAGAGACCCAGTACTTC	CAWSPHIPQETQYF
TRBV18	TRBJ2-1	TRBD2	TGTGCCAGCTCACCAATAGGACTAGCGGGGGACAATGAGCAGTTCTTC	CASSPIGLAGDNEQFF
TRBV5-1	TRBJ2-2	.	TGCGCCAGCAGCTTGGCCGACAGGGAGGACACCGGGGAGCTGTTTTTT	CASSLADREDTGELFF
TRBV2	TRBJ2-2	.	TGTGCCAGCAGGGGACTGTCGTTCGGGGAGCTGTTTTTT	CASRGLSFGELFF
TRBV7-2	TRBJ2-7	TRBD1	TGTGCCAGCAGAGAACCGGGACAGGGGCGCGGCGAGCAGTACTTC	CASREPGQGRGEQYF
TRBV28	TRBJ1-2	.	TGTGCCAGCAGCGCCCCAGGGACAAACTATGGCTACACCTTC	CASSAPGTNYGYTF
TRBV5-4	TRBJ1-2	TRBD1	TGTGCCAGCCCTGGGAGACAGGGCTATGGCTACACCTTC	CASPGRQGYGYTF
TRBV18	TRBJ2-1	.	TGTGCCAGCTCACCACCGGCTTATACCTACAATGAGCAGTTCTTC	CASSPPAYTYNEQFF
TRBV7-2	TRBJ2-7	.	TGTGCCAGCAGCGACCGGACAGAACTCTACGAGCAGTACTTC	CASSDRTELYEQYF
TRBV4-1	TRBJ2-7	TRBD2	TGCGCCAGCAGCCAGGGACTAGCGGGAGTAGGACCCGCCTACGAGCAGTACTTC	CASSQGLAGVGPAYEQYF
TRBV27	TRBJ1-6	TRBD1	TGTGCCAGCAGTTTTGGACAGGGAGGCTCACCCCTCCACTTT	CASSFGQGGSPLHF
TRBV19	TRBJ2-1	TRBD2	TGTGCCAGTAGGGGACTAGCGGGAGAGGGTGAGCAGTTCTTC	CASRGLAGEGEQFF
TRBV11-2	TRBJ2-7	.	TGTGCCAGCAGTAACCGGGAACGATTATCCTACGAGCAGTACTTC	CASSNRERLSYEQYF
TRBV19	TRBJ2-3	.	TGTGCCAGTAGTGACAGGTGGGCAGATACGCAGTATTTT	CASSDRWADTQYF
TRBV7-9	TRBJ2-5	.	TGTGCCAGCAGCTCTCAGGGCAGGAGAGAGACCCAGTACTTC	CASSSQGRRETQYF
TRBV7-9	TRBJ2-7	.	TGTGCCAGCAGCTTATCTGGGGGGTACTACGAGCAGTACTTC	CASSLSGGYYEQYF
TRBV19	TRBJ2-4	TRBD2	TGTGCCAGTAGTATAGATGGGGCTAGCGGAAAGATAGCCAAAAACATTCAGTACTTC	CASSIDGASGKIAKNIQYF
TRBV5-6	TRBJ2-3	.	TGTGCCAGCAGCCCAGGATCAGATACGCAGTATTTT	CASSPGSDTQYF
TRBV30	TRBJ1-1	TRBD1	TGTGCCTGGAGTCCTATGCGGACAGGGTCCGGGGAAGCTTTCTTT	CAWSPMRTGSGEAFF
TRBV9	TRBJ1-6	TRBD1	TGTGCCAGCAGTCTAAGGTCGGACAGGGCTTCACCCCTCCACTTT	CASSLRSDRASPLHF
TRBV5-4	TRBJ1-6	.	TGTGCCAGCAGCCAGAGTGGGGGGAAGTATAATTCACCCCTACACTTT	CASSQSGGKYNSPLHF
TRBV7-2	TRBJ1-6	.	TGTGCCAGCAGCTTAGGGCAGTCTTCACCCCTCCACTTT	CASSLGQSSPLHF
TRBV6-1	TRBJ2-1	.	TGTGCCAGCAGTGAGGGGTCAGGGGCGGTCATCGACAATGAGCAGTTCTTC	CASSEGSGAVIDNEQFF
TRBV29-1	TRBJ2-6	.	TGCAGCGCGCGAGGGGGTTCTGGGGCCAACGTCCTGACTTTC	CSARGGSGANVLTF
TRBV10-3	TRBJ2-7	TRBD1	TGTGCCATCAGTGACCGGGACAGGGGTGGATACGAGCAGTACTTC	CAISDRDRGGYEQYF
TRBV6-6	TRBJ2-3	TRBD2	TGTGCCAGCAGTTACACACCGGGACTAGGTTTTTTT	CASSYTPGLGFF
TRBV25-1	TRBJ1-6	TRBD1	TGTGCCAGCAGTGCCCACTCCGGGACAGGGGGACGTTCACCCCTCCACTTT	CASSAHSGTGGRSPLHF
TRBV28	TRBJ2-7	TRBD2	TGTGCCAGCAGTTTACCTCTCTCGCGGGGGGCCTCACACGAGCAGTACTTC	CASSLPLSRGASHEQYF
TRBV6-1	TRBJ2-7	TRBD1	TGTGCCAGCAGCCCGGACAGGATTTCACACGAGCAGTACTTC	CASSPDRISHEQYF
TRBV28	TRBJ2-7	TRBD1	TGTGCCAGCAGTTTGCGGGACAGGGGCGCCTACGAGCAGTACTTC	CASSLRDRGAYEQYF
TRBV4-2	TRBJ2-7	.	TGTGCCAGCAGCCAAGTCCTGGGCCAGAGGGACTACGAGCAGTACTTC	CASSQVLGQRDYEQYF
TRBV11-1	TRBJ2-7	TRBD1	TGTGCCAGCAGCCCCTCAATCCGACAGGGGGCCTACGAGCAGTACTTC	CASSPSIRQGAYEQYF
TRBV29-1	TRBJ2-7	TRBD1	TGCAGCGTTGCAGGGGGTCCTTACGAGCAGTACTTC	CSVAGGPYEQYF
TRBV9	TRBJ2-3	.	TGTGCCAGCCAATTGTCGGGGAGACACACAGATACGCAGTATTTT	CASQLSGRHTDTQYF
TRBV27	TRBJ1-1	TRBD1	TGTGCCAGCCGAGAACAGACAGGGTACGACACTGAAGCTTTCTTT	CASREQTGYDTEAFF
TRBV18	TRBJ2-1	.	TGTGCCAGCGCACCTACGTCGACAGGCCTTGGGAATGAGCAGTTCTTC	CASAPTSTGLGNEQFF
TRBV4-2	TRBJ2-5	TRBD2	TGTGCCAGCAGCCAAGGAACTAGCGGGGGTGCCGGAGAGACCCAGTACTTC	CASSQGTSGGAGETQYF
TRBV18	TRBJ1-2	TRBD1	TGTGCCAGCGCACCAAACGTGGGACAGGGTAACTATGGCTACACCTTC	CASAPNVGQGNYGYTF